This T cell receptor beta chain was captured in a study of blood T cell repertoires in COVID-19. Study as a whole: The United States, Italy and Spain supplied acute and convalescent COVID-19 samples. From T cells, B-cell-depleted T cells, or PBMCs came the material, which was cDNA or gDNA.

The V segment lost 4 bases and the J segment 6 bases; nucleotides outside the gene matches: 8. Germline CDR1 is MNHEY and CDR2 is SVGEGT. The CDR3 runs 15 residues. In the study's own analysis: Estimation of nucleated cell counts was performed using reference gene primer amplification. Profiling relied on immunoSEQ multiplex PCR, and the TCRdb table lists in-frame clones only, not all of them. V and J calls and clone size are copied from that table; D and trimming were computed from the DNA. The data show fewer than 90,000 clones, about 90% seen once. This TCR was recovered from a woman over 75 with active or convalescent COVID-19. Sequenced input: peripheral blood. The J gene is TRBJ1-5, the V gene TRBV6-2 or TRBV6-3, with 8 bases aligning to TRBD1. As DNA, the CDR3 is TGTGCCAGCAGTTTACTGGGACAGGCGGTTCAGCCCCAGCATTTT. It yields the protein CASSLLGQAVQPQHF.